The next 2 T cell receptor beta chains were all read from a single sample in a study of T-cell reconstitution after alpha-beta-depleted transplantation in children. Preparation of the TCRbeta library was carried out with unique molecular identifiers. TCRdb called the PCR reads again in MiXCR, with one record for every CDR3 protein. The repertoire holds around 600,000 distinct CDR3 sequences, roughly a tenth seen once, with around 4% in the top ten. The input for sequencing was PBMCs from the stem cell graft donor, taken from the stem cell graft. These receptors were collected from a human donor who donated a stem cell graft to a child with acute myeloid leukemia.

This clonotype has just a few counts. The genes are TRBV12-3 or TRBV12-4 and TRBJ1-5; D gene uncertain. The germline V and J ends were trimmed by 0 bases and 2 bases, with 11 bases remaining between them. CDR3 length: 16 amino acids. Here the CDR3 DNA reads TGTGCCAGCAGTTTAGCTCGTAGTCGGGGCAATCAGCCCCAGCATTTT. Protein: CASSLARSRGNQPQHF.

This clonotype was recorded at least ten times. J is TRBJ1-1 and V is TRBV20-1; 7 nucleotides match TRBD1. The CDR3 consists of 13 residues. In germline, CDR1 is DFQATT, CDR2 SNEGSKA (reference sequence). V gave up 6 bases and J gave up 2 bases; unmatched junction bases: 6. CDR3 residues: CSALTGVNTEAFF. Written as DNA, the CDR3 is TGCAGTGCGTTAACAGGGGTAAACACTGAAGCTTTCTTT.